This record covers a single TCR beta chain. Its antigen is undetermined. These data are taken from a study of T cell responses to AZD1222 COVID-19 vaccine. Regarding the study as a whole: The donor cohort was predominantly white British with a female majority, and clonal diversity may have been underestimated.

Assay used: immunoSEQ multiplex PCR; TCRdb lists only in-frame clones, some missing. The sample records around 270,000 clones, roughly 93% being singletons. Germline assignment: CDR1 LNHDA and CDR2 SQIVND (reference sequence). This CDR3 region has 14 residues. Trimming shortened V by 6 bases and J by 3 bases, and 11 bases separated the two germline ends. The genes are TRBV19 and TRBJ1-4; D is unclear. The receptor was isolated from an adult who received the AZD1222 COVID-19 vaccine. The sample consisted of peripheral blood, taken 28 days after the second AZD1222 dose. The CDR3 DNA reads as TGTGCCAGTAGGAGAAATCGGGCTAATGAAAAACTGTTTTTT. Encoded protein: CASRRNRANEKLFF.